This is a list of T cell receptor beta chains from one sample in a study of T cells in Graves' hyperthyroidism and ophthalmopathy. TCRdb independently ran MiXCR on the multiplex PCR reads; one entry per CDR3 protein. The data show 500,000 to 600,000 distinct CDR3 sequences, with under 60% seen just once and about 8% held by the top ten. The sample consisted of peripheral blood or thyroid tissue (not recorded which). Receptors were obtained from a woman between 18 and 29 years old with Graves' hyperthyroidism. Each CDR3 is given with its conserved first and last residue. The D gene is left open where the match is weak. A row's size may be missing; if present it is once, few, many or a size class.

>TRBD1|TRBJ1-3|many|TRBV7-9
CASSSRGGISGNTIYF
TGTGCCAGCAGCTCACGAGGGGGCATCTCTGGAAACACCATATATTTT
>TRBD1|TRBJ2-5|NA|TRBV24-1
CATSGPGQETQYF
TGTGCCACCAGTGGGCCGGGACAGGAGACCCAGTACTTC
>TRBD1|TRBJ1-1|many|TRBV5-1
CASSYRGGNTEAFF
TGCGCCAGCAGCTACAGGGGAGGGAACACTGAAGCTTTCTTT
>NA|TRBJ2-1|few|TRBV19
CASSQRVGHEQFF
TGTGCCAGTAGCCAAAGGGTGGGACATGAGCAGTTCTTC
>TRBD2|TRBJ2-7|NA|TRBV2
CAGSPVAGTPYEQYF
TGTGCCGGCAGTCCCGTAGCGGGAACCCCCTACGAGCAGTACTTC
>NA|TRBJ2-7|many|TRBV7-2
CASSLGTSSYEQYF
TGTGCCAGCAGTTTGGGAACAAGCTCCTACGAGCAGTACTTC
>NA|TRBJ2-7|many|TRBV18
CASSPEEPEQYF
TGTGCCAGCTCACCGGAGGAACCCGAGCAGTACTTC
>NA|TRBJ2-5|NA|TRBV24-1
CATSDLIRGEETQYF
TGTGCCACCAGTGATTTGATTCGGGGCGAAGAGACCCAGTACTTC
>TRBD1|TRBJ2-2|NA|TRBV12-5
CASAAFGGQITGELFF
TGTGCTAGTGCTGCCTTTGGGGGACAGATCACCGGGGAGCTGTTTTTT
>NA|TRBJ2-5|many|TRBV20-1
CSTSGTIIGTQYF
TGCAGTACGAGCGGGACAATCATTGGGACCCAGTACTTC
>NA|TRBJ1-1|NA|TRBV2
CASRSTGVFEAFF
TGTGCCAGCAGGTCGACAGGCGTTTTTGAAGCTTTCTTT
>NA|TRBJ1-6|many|TRBV12-3/TRBV12-4
CASSRSSSPLHF
TGTGCCAGTTCCAGATCCAGTTCACCCCTCCACTTT
>NA|TRBJ2-1|NA|TRBV29-1
CSLRTRGGNEQFF
TGCAGCCTTAGGACCAGGGGAGGCAATGAGCAGTTCTTC
>NA|TRBJ1-5|many|TRBV20-1
CSAGRGRGEGPQHF
TGCAGTGCTGGGCGAGGGAGGGGTGAGGGGCCCCAGCATTTT
>NA|TRBJ1-1|many|TRBV24-1
CATSDWTGEAFF
TGTGCCACCAGTGACTGGACCGGTGAAGCTTTCTTT
>TRBD1|TRBJ2-5|many|TRBV5-4
CASSLSEDRGETQYF
TGTGCCAGCAGCTTGTCAGAGGACAGGGGAGAGACCCAGTACTTC
>NA|TRBJ1-5|NA|TRBV29-1
CSVGGRRDGNQPQHF
TGCAGCGTTGGAGGGCGCCGGGACGGCAATCAGCCCCAGCATTTT
>NA|TRBJ2-7|NA|TRBV6-5
CASSSDNPYEQYF
TGTGCCAGCAGTTCGGACAACCCCTACGAGCAGTACTTC
>TRBD1|TRBJ2-7|NA|TRBV6-1
CATHPGTGDGYEQYF
TGTGCCACCCACCCCGGGACAGGTGATGGCTACGAGCAGTACTTC
>NA|TRBJ1-6|few|TRBV30
CACPGLGRSYNSPLHF
TGTGCCTGCCCCGGTTTGGGCAGGTCCTATAATTCACCCCTCCACTTT
>NA|TRBJ1-5|many|TRBV12-3/TRBV12-4
CASSLKGNNQPQHF
TGTGCCAGCAGTTTAAAAGGGAACAATCAGCCCCAGCATTTT
>NA|TRBJ2-7|many|TRBV11-3
CASSSGPIDYEQYF
TGTGCCAGCAGCTCGGGTCCCATTGACTACGAGCAGTACTTC
>NA|TRBJ1-3|many|TRBV7-9
CASSLAGRDTIYF
TGTGCCAGCAGCTTAGCTGGGAGAGACACCATATATTTT
>TRBD2|TRBJ2-5|NA|TRBV5-4
CASSVAGGLWKTQYF
TGTGCCAGCAGTGTAGCGGGAGGGCTGTGGAAGACCCAGTACTTC
>TRBD1|TRBJ1-1|many|TRBV4-1
CASSQGTGERAEAFF
TGCGCCAGCAGCCAAGGGACAGGGGAAAGGGCTGAAGCTTTCTTT
>TRBD1|TRBJ1-4|NA|TRBV29-1
CSAGQGNNEKLFF
TGCAGCGCAGGACAGGGGAATAATGAAAAACTGTTTTTT
>TRBD1|TRBJ1-4|many|TRBV2
CASSVDRGGEKLFF
TGTGCCAGCAGTGTTGACAGGGGAGGTGAAAAACTGTTTTTT
>TRBD1|TRBJ1-5|few|TRBV29-1
CSARQGGPNQPQHF
TGCAGCGCTAGACAGGGGGGGCCAAATCAGCCCCAGCATTTT
>NA|TRBJ2-2|NA|TRBV6-2/TRBV6-3
CASSQGSILGIISNTGELFF
TGTGCCAGCAGCCAAGGGTCAATTCTGGGGATCATTTCGAACACCGGGGAGCTGTTTTTT
>TRBD1|TRBJ2-5|NA|TRBV24-1
CATGQGDGEYQETQYF
TGTGCCACCGGACAGGGGGACGGAGAGTACCAAGAGACCCAGTACTTC
>NA|TRBJ1-4|many|TRBV6-5
CASSLGPGINEKLFF
TGTGCCAGCTCATTAGGCCCAGGGATTAATGAAAAACTGTTTTTT
>TRBD2|TRBJ2-7|NA|TRBV30
CAWTSGVSYEQYF
TGTGCCTGGACTAGCGGGGTCTCCTACGAGCAGTACTTC
>TRBD1|TRBJ2-2|NA|TRBV28
CASSTPGQSSNTGELFF
TGTGCCAGCAGTACCCCGGGACAGAGCTCGAACACCGGGGAGCTGTTTTTT
>TRBD1|TRBJ1-4|NA|TRBV7-9
CASSLGGDSLSTNEKLFF
TGTGCCAGCAGCTTAGGTGGGGACAGTCTCTCAACTAATGAAAAACTGTTTTTT
>NA|TRBJ1-5|NA|TRBV29-1
CSVGTGTNNQPQHF
TGCAGCGTTGGAACAGGAACGAACAATCAGCCCCAGCATTTT
>NA|TRBJ1-2|many|TRBV2
CASSEALLTGNYGYTF
TGTGCCAGCAGTGAAGCTCTCTTAACAGGCAACTATGGCTACACCTTC
>NA|TRBJ2-7|many|TRBV5-1
CASSLVSESYEQYF
TGCGCCAGCAGCTTGGTCTCCGAATCCTACGAGCAGTACTTC
>NA|TRBJ2-1|few|TRBV7-9
CASTNNEQFF
TGTGCCAGCACAAACAATGAGCAGTTCTTC
>NA|TRBJ2-7|NA|TRBV29-1
CSVETGKTYEQYF
TGCAGCGTTGAAACTGGGAAAACCTACGAGCAGTACTTC
>NA|TRBJ2-7|many|TRBV5-8
CASSLEYPPEHSYEQYF
TGTGCCAGCAGCTTGGAGTATCCCCCAGAACATTCCTACGAGCAGTACTTC
>NA|TRBJ1-5|once|TRBV29-1
CSLAWEQPQHF
TGCAGCTTAGCGTGGGAGCAGCCCCAGCATTTT
>NA|TRBJ2-1|NA|TRBV29-1
CSVTRGQTYNEQFF
TGCAGCGTTACCCGCGGGCAAACCTACAATGAGCAGTTCTTC
>NA|TRBJ2-5|many|TRBV2
CASSDAQSQETQYF
TGTGCCAGCAGCGACGCACAGAGCCAAGAGACCCAGTACTTC
>NA|TRBJ1-2|NA|TRBV20-1
CSARDLQGDYGYTF
TGCAGTGCTAGAGATCTCCAGGGTGACTATGGCTACACCTTC
>NA|TRBJ2-5|many|TRBV20-1
CSVPLWGNQETQYF
TGCAGTGTTCCTCTCTGGGGGAACCAAGAGACCCAGTACTTC
>TRBD2|TRBJ2-2|NA|TRBV9
CASSVTSGGAGELFF
TGTGCCAGCAGCGTAACTAGCGGGGGTGCCGGGGAGCTGTTTTTT
>NA|TRBJ1-1|NA|TRBV27
CASSLLGQDTEAFF
TGTGCCAGCAGTTTGCTGGGGCAGGACACTGAAGCTTTCTTT
>NA|TRBJ1-1|NA|TRBV2
CASSPKGRGTEAFF
TGTGCCAGCAGTCCCAAGGGGAGGGGGACTGAAGCTTTCTTT
>NA|TRBJ1-2|NA|TRBV7-9
CASSISGRDYGYTF
TGTGCCAGCAGCATTAGCGGGAGGGACTATGGCTACACCTTC
>TRBD1|TRBJ2-7|NA|TRBV19
CAQSQWTGYEQYF
TGTGCCCAATCTCAGTGGACAGGCTACGAGCAGTACTTC
>TRBD1|TRBJ1-2|few|TRBV7-9
CASSLPGQGSRGYGYTF
TGTGCCAGCAGCTTACCGGGACAGGGGTCGCGTGGCTATGGCTACACCTTC
>NA|TRBJ1-3|NA|TRBV7-9
CASSFDVTWSGNTIYF
TGTGCCAGCAGCTTCGACGTGACTTGGTCTGGAAACACCATATATTTT
>TRBD1|TRBJ2-5|many|TRBV2
CASRTGGLQETQYF
TGTGCCAGCAGGACAGGGGGCCTCCAGGAGACCCAGTACTTC
>TRBD2|TRBJ2-2|NA|TRBV7-9
CASTRLAGGGELFF
TGTGCCAGCACGCGACTAGCGGGAGGTGGGGAGCTGTTTTTT